This TCR beta chain was captured by sequencing in a study of blood T cell repertoires in COVID-19. About the research overall: Material from acute and convalescent COVID-19 was sourced from the United States, Italy and Spain.

In the original workflow: Estimation of nucleated cell counts was performed using reference gene primer amplification. Only in-frame clones appear in the TCRdb table, and some are missing; sequencing was by immunoSEQ multiplex PCR. D and trimming come from the DNA, and the V and J calls and clone size come from that table. The data hold around 85,000 clones, with more than 85% observed a single time. Cohorts were based on clinical histories the participants reported. The CDR3 runs to 17 residues. CDR1 is KGHDR and CDR2 is SFDVKD in the germline V gene. Trimming cost V 5 bases and J 0 bases, with 18 bases left between them.

The sequenced sample was PBMCs or T cells enriched from blood (not recorded which). The V gene is TRBV24-1, the J gene TRBJ2-5; D might be TRBD1 (7 bases). The TCR was taken from a woman in her forties or fifties with acute COVID-19. CDR3 amino acids: CATSASRQGLYQETQYF. CDR3 DNA sequence: TGTGCCACCAGTGCCTCCAGACAGGGACTGTACCAAGAGACCCAGTACTTC.